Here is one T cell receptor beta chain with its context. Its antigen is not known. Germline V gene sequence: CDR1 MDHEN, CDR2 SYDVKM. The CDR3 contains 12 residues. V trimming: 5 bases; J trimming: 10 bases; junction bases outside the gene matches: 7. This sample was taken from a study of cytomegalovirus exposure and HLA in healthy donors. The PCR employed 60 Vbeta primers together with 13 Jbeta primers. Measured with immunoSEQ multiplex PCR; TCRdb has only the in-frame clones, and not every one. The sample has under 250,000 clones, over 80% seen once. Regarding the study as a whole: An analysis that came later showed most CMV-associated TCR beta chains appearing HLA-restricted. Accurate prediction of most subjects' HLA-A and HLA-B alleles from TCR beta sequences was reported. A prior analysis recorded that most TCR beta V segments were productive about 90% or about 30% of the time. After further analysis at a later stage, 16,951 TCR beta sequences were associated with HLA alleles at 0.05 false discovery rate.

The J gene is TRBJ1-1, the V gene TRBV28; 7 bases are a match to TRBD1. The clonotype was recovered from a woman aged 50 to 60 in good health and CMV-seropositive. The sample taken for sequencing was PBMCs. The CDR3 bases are TGTGCCAGCAGTCAGGACAGGTTTCGAGCTTTCTTT. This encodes CASSQDRFRAFF. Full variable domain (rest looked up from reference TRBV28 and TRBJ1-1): DVKVTQSSRYLVKRTGEKVFLECVQDMDHENMFWYRQDPGLGLRLIYFSYDVKMKEKGDIPEGYSVSREKKERFSLILESASTNQTSMYLCASSQDRFRAFFGQGTRLTVV.